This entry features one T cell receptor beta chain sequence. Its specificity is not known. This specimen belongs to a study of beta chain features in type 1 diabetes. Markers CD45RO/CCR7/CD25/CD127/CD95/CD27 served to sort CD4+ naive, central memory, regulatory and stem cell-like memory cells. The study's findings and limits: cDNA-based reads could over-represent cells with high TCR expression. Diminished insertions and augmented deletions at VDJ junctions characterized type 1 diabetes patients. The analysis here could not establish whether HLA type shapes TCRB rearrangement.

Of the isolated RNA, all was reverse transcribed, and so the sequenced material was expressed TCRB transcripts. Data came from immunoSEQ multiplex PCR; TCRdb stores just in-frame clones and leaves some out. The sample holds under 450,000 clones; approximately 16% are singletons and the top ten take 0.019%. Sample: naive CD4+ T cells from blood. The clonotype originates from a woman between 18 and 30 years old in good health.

The CDR3 loop reads CASSLALRTVEAFF. CDR3 DNA: TGCGCCAGCAGCTTGGCCCTTCGGACAGTTGAAGCTTTCTTT. V and J are TRBV5-1 and TRBJ1-1; perhaps TRBD1 as D (6 bases). The germline CDR1 and CDR2 sequences are SGHRS and YFSETQ. The CDR3 spans 14 residues. Deletions cut 0 bases from V and 7 bases from J, with 13 bases between.